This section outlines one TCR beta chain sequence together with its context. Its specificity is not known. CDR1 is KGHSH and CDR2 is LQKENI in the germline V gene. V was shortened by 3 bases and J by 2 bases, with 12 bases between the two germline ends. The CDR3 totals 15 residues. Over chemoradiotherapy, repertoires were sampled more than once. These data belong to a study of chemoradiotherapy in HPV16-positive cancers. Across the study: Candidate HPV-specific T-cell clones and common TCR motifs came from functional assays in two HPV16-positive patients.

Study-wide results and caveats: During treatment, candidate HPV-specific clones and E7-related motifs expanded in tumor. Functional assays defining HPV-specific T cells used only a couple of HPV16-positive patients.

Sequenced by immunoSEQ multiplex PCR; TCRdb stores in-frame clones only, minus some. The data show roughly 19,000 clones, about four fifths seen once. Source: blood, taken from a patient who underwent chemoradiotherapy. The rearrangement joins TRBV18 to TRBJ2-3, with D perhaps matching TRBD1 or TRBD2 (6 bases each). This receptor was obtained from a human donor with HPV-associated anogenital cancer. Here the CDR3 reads CASSPERGATDTQYF. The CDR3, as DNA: TGTGCCAGCTCACCCGAGAGGGGGGCCACAGATACGCAGTATTTT.